This entry concerns a single TCR beta chain. Its specificity is not known. These data originate in a study of T cell responses to AZD1222 COVID-19 vaccine. Findings and limits, study-wide: Spike-wide vaccine-associated CD4 TCRs dominated at 160-218 and 743-854. At baseline, just five to seven AZD1222 recipients tested seropositive. Donors skewed white British and female; clonal diversity was possibly underestimated.

Profiled with immunoSEQ multiplex PCR; TCRdb holds only in-frame clones, not every one. The table shows 75,000 to 85,000 clones, with around 88% occurring only once. V was cut by 5 bases and J by 4 bases, with 12 bases left in between. The CDR3 totals 13 residues. Germline lookup yields CDR1 SGDLS and CDR2 YYNGEE. Second-dose timings of about 4 or about 12 weeks were pooled. The input for sequencing was peripheral blood, taken 28 days after the second AZD1222 dose. V gene TRBV9 combines with J gene TRBJ1-2, with a weak D call TRBD1 (5 bases). This TCR derives from an adult who received the AZD1222 COVID-19 vaccine. The chain's CDR3 is CASRPGSSYGYTF. CDR3 bases: TGTGCCAGCAGACCAGGGTCGAGCTATGGCTACACCTTC.